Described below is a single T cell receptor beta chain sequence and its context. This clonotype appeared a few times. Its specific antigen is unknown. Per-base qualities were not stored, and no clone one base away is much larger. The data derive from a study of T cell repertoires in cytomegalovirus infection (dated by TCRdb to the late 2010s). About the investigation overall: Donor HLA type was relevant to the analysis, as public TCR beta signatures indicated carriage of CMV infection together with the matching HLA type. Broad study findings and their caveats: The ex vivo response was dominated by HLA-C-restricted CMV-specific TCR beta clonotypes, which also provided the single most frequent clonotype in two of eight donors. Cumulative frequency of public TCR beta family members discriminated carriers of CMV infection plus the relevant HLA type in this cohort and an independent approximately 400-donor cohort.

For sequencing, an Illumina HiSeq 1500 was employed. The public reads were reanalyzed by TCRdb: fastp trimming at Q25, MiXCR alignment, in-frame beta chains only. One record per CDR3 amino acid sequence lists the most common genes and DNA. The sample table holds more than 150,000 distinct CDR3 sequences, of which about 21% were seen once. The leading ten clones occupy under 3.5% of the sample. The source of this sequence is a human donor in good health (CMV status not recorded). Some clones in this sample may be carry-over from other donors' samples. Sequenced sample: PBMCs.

This receptor has the CDR3 CASSSGGATFF. The nucleotides read TGCGCCAGCAGCTCCGGGGGGGCGACTTTCTTT. In this chain, TRBV5-1 is recombined with TRBJ1-1; the D region possibly corresponds to TRBD1 (6 bases align). V is reduced by 3 bases and J by 12 bases, leaving a spacing of 12 bases between them. Reading from cysteine to phenylalanine, the CDR3 counts 11 amino acids. Only the CDR3 region is kept as DNA, spanning 33 bases read in frame from base 1. CDR1 and CDR2 are drawn from the germline V gene: SGHRS, YFSETQ. With all but the CDR3 taken from the reference TRBV5-1 and TRBJ1-1 genes, the full variable domain is: KAGVTQTPRYLIKTRGQQVTLSCSPISGHRSVSWYQQTPGQGLQFLFEYFSETQRNKGNFPGRFSGRQFSNSRSEMNVSTLELGDSALYLCASSSGGATFFGQGTRLTVV.